This T cell receptor (beta chain) was retrieved from a study of CD8+CD57+ T cells in acquired aplastic anemia. Study information: The mean DNA yield obtained from sorted CD4+ and CD8+ cells came to approximately 3 ug. Healthy CD8+ samples averaged roughly 10 million reads. Notes on the study in general: Some 28 CD8+ CDR3 sequences occurred in both the patients and the controls.

It was genomic DNA that served as the template for profiling TCR beta VDJ and CDR3. Via MiXCR, TCRdb re-called the reads, giving one row per CDR3 protein. Of about 220,000 distinct CDR3 sequences listed, almost 35% are singletons. This clonotype was detected many times. Its antigen is unidentified. The specimen was sorted CD4+, CD8+, or CD8+CD57+ T cells (not recorded which) from PBMCs. The sequence derives from a human donor in good health, serving as a control.

The DNA for the CDR3 is TGCAGTGCTAGAGACCCGGGGGTCGGGGGCTACACCTTC. It codes for CSARDPGVGGYTF. The V gene is TRBV20-1, the J gene TRBJ1-2; the D gene is possibly TRBD1 (5 bases). The length of the CDR3 is 13 residues. The germline V and J ends were trimmed by 0 bases and 8 bases, with 13 bases remaining between them. Per germline, CDR1 DFQATT and CDR2 SNEGSKA (reference sequence).